The 9 T cell receptor beta chains presented below share a single source sample, sequenced in a study of T cells in localized non-small cell lung cancer. Produced via immunoSEQ multiplex PCR; TCRdb's table is partial and in-frame only. The repertoire includes approximately 4,000 clones, 31% of them detected once, and 11% sits in the top ten. The sample was normal lung tissue next to the tumor, taken before any cancer treatment. The receptors were gathered from a male donor aged 60 or over with stage III lung adenocarcinoma.

By its share, this clone is medium-sized. The V gene is TRBV10-3, the J gene TRBJ2-2, with TRBD2 identical over 10 bases. The CDR3 spans 18 residues. V dropped 2 bases and J dropped 3; count of bases not matched to a gene: 9. The V gene's germline CDR1 is ENHRY and CDR2 SYGVKD. The CDR3 bases are TGTGCCATCAGTGAGCTAAATAAAGCGGGAGGGGACACCGGGGAGCTGTTTTTT. It yields the protein CAISELNKAGGDTGELFF.

The chain is built from TRBV19 and TRBJ1-3, with D maybe TRBD1 (5 bases). Germline assignment: CDR1 LNHDA and CDR2 SQIVND (reference sequence). The V end lost 3 bases, the J end lost 0 bases, and 18 bases lay between the germline ends. CDR3 size: 18 residues. Here the CDR3 DNA reads TGTGCCAGTAGTATCACCCTACAGGTGGGAGCCTCTGGAAACACCATATATTTT. It yields the protein CASSITLQVGASGNTIYF.

The J gene is TRBJ2-7, the V gene TRBV28; 7 bases match TRBD1. This CDR3 is 14 amino acids long. The V gene end was trimmed by 6 bases and the J gene end by 3 bases; junction bases not matched to a gene: 8. Per germline, CDR1 MDHEN and CDR2 SYDVKM. The CDR3: CASSRQGQLYEQYF. The CDR3 nucleotides read TGTGCCAGCAGCCGACAGGGACAGCTCTACGAGCAGTACTTC.

This sequence joins TRBV19 and TRBJ1-5; D is uncertain. V lost 4 bases, J lost 4 bases, and 8 bases lay in between. There are 13 residues in the CDR3. Per the germline V gene, CDR1 is LNHDA and CDR2 is SQIVND (reference sequence). This CDR3 reads CASSRTDNQPQHF. The CDR3 region has the DNA TGTGCCAGTAGTAGAACAGATAATCAGCCCCAGCATTTT.

V and J are TRBV5-1 and TRBJ2-7; D may correspond to TRBD1 or TRBD2 (5 bases each). Germline lookup yields CDR1 SGHRS and CDR2 YFSETQ. The CDR3 length is 14 residues. Trimming pared 8 bases from V and 0 bases from J, leaving 15 bases between. Here the CDR3 reads CASRPGTSSYEQYF. DNA of the CDR3: TGCGCCAGTAGGCCAGGGACGAGCTCCTACGAGCAGTACTTC.

This clone came up a few times. This sequence joins TRBV6-8 and TRBJ1-1; the D is unclear. Germline loops: CDR1 MNHGY, CDR2 SAAAGT. CDR3 length equals 13 residues. Trimming left V 10 bases short and J 6 bases short, with 18 bases between. The CDR3 protein is CAISGRARAEAFF. The CDR3 DNA sequence: TGTGCCATCTCGGGCCGGGCGAGAGCTGAAGCTTTCTTT.

The V gene is TRBV6-8, the J gene TRBJ2-3; 7 bases align to TRBD2. With 6 bases clipped from V and 6 bases from J, the junction kept 12 bases outside the gene matches. Germline CDR1 and CDR2: MNHGY and SAAAGT. CDR3 size: 15 residues. The CDR3 DNA is TGTGCCAGCAGGAAACAAAGCGGGAATTTGGATACGCAGTATTTT. It encodes CASRKQSGNLDTQYF.

This clone was observed a handful of times. V usage is TRBV11-3 and J usage is TRBJ2-5; TRBD2 agrees at 8 bases. This CDR3 spans 16 amino acids. Per the germline V gene, CDR1 is SGHNT and CDR2 is YENEEA. The V gene end was trimmed by 0 bases and the J gene end by 5 bases; junction bases not matched to a gene: 8. The CDR3 bases are TGTGCCAGCAGCTTAGATCGGACTAGCTATGGGGAGACCCAGTACTTC. Translating gives CASSLDRTSYGETQYF.

This chain connects TRBV5-1 to TRBJ1-2; 9 bases map to TRBD1. Germline CDR1 is SGHRS and CDR2 is YFSETQ. The trim removed 4 bases at V and 0 bases at J, leaving 7 bases unmatched. The CDR3 runs to 16 residues. In DNA form, the CDR3 reads TGCGCCAGCAGCCCCGGGACAGGGCGAACTAACTATGGCTACACCTTC. Its translation: CASSPGTGRTNYGYTF.